A single sample is the source of the 17 T cell receptor beta chains below, sequenced in a study of blood T cells in healthy people across ages. A J-beta primer mix and a sample-barcoded 5' primer were used in a second PCR of roughly 6 to 11 cycles. TCRdb itself ran the 5' RACE reads through MiXCR, one entry per CDR3 protein. The sample has some 1.5 million distinct CDR3 sequences, roughly 43% seen once. Input material: blood. These receptors were obtained from a woman between 18 and 30 years old in good health.

The CDR3: CASSKASFRYVGANVLTF. The CDR3 coding sequence is TGTGCCAGCAGCAAAGCAAGTTTCAGGTACGTTGGGGCCAACGTCCTGACTTTC. The gene calls are TRBV21-1 and TRBJ2-6. TRBV21-1 represents a pseudogene. The CDR3 totals 18 residues.

The chain uses TRBV29-1 and TRBJ2-2; D possibly corresponds to TRBD2 (7 bases). Germline CDR1 reads SQVTM; CDR2 reads ANQGSEA. V lost 4 bases and J lost 0, with 12 bases in between. This CDR3 is built from 15 residues. The chain's CDR3 is CSVVAGAPNTGELFF. CDR3 DNA sequence: TGCAGCGTTGTTGCGGGGGCTCCGAACACCGGGGAGCTGTTTTTT.

This clonotype was seen only a few times. This chain uses TRBV25-1 with TRBJ1-4; no firm D call. Per germline, CDR1 MGHDK and CDR2 SYGVNS. Trimming stripped 3 bases from V and 8 bases from J, with 19 bases between. The CDR3 is 16 residues long. As DNA, the CDR3 is TGTGCCAGCAGTGATAACACCGGGCCCCAGAGGGAAAAACTGTTTTTT. As protein: CASSDNTGPQREKLFF.

The sample holds a few counts of this clonotype. The gene calls are TRBV29-1 and TRBJ2-7; TRBD1 agrees at 7 bases. Trimming cost V 5 bases and J 1 base; bases outside gene matches: 11. The germline gives CDR1 SQVTM, CDR2 ANQGSEA. This CDR3 is 15 amino acids long. The CDR3 DNA is TGCAGCGTTCCTGGCCGACAGGGATCTTCCTACGAGCAGTACTTC. Amino acids: CSVPGRQGSSYEQYF.

This clonotype was counted once. V gene TRBV4-3 combines with J gene TRBJ2-5; 10 positions agree with TRBD2. Matching the DNA end better, TRBJ2-1 makes the J call doubtful. Germline values: CDR1 LGHNA, CDR2 YSLEER. This CDR3 has 17 amino acids. CDR3: CASSQVSTSGVQETQFF. The CDR3 coding sequence is TGCGCCAGCAGCCAAGTTTCTACTAGCGGGGTCCAAGAGACCCAGTTCTTC.

This clonotype came up a few times. The J gene is TRBJ1-5, the V gene TRBV7-2; D unclear. CDR3 length equals 13 residues. Germline-derived CDR1 and CDR2 are SGHTA and FQGNSA. With 5 bases removed from V and 6 bases from J, the gap between germline ends came to 11 bases. CDR3 nucleotides: TGTGCCAGCAGCCGGGAGGCAGGTCAGCCCCAGCATTTT. Amino acid sequence: CASSREAGQPQHF.

The rearrangement joins TRBV20-1 to TRBJ2-1, with 8 bases matching TRBD2. The end of the DNA is better explained by TRBJ2-7, so the J call may be wrong. CDR1 is DFQATT and CDR2 is SNEGSKA in the germline V gene (reference sequence). This CDR3 spans 14 amino acids. The CDR3 protein is CSARIQRGYNEQYF. CDR3 DNA: TGCAGTGCTAGGATCCAGCGGGGGTACAATGAGCAGTACTTC.

The chain combines TRBV19 with TRBJ1-1; D unresolved. This CDR3 spans 14 amino acids. Trimming stripped 6 bases from V and 7 bases from J, with 18 bases between. The germline V gene encodes CDR1 LNHDA and CDR2 SQIVND (reference sequence). The DNA for the CDR3 is TGTGCCAGTAGGGCCCACAGCCCCGTTGGTGAAGCTTTCTTT. Protein sequence: CASRAHSPVGEAFF. Using reference TRBV19 and TRBJ1-1 for the parts outside the CDR3, the full variable domain is DGGITQSPKYLFRKEGQNVTLSCEQNLNHDAMYWYRQDPGQGLRLIYYSQIVNDFQKGDIAEGYSVSREKKESFPLTVTSAQKNPTAFYLCASRAHSPVGEAFFGQGTRLTVV.

This clonotype came up many times. The chain carries TRBV18 and TRBJ2-3; D ambiguous. CDR1 and CDR2 from the germline V gene are KGHSH and LQKENI. V shed 8 bases and J shed 2 bases, with 11 bases lying between them. The CDR3 spans 13 residues. The CDR3, as DNA: TGTGCCAGCAGTCCTAGGACCACAGATACGCAGTATTTT. Translating it yields CASSPRTTDTQYF.

A word on this clonotype: Germline is not matched at one junction end, which may reflect a read error. The gene calls are TRBV3-1 and TRBJ2-6; the match to TRBD1 covers 7 bases. This CDR3 is 15 amino acids long. CDR1 and CDR2 from the germline V gene are LGHDT and YNNKEL (reference sequence). This CDR3 is CASSLTGYGANILTF. CDR3 sequence (DNA): TGTGCCAGCAGCCTGACAGGGTATGGGGCCAACATCCTGACTTTC.

This clonotype appeared a few times. The chain combines TRBV5-1 with TRBJ2-3; no clear D gene. The CDR3 is made up of 12 amino acids. Germline assignment: CDR1 SGHRS and CDR2 YFSETQ. V was shortened by 4 bases and J by 4 bases, with 7 bases between the two germline ends. The CDR3 DNA sequence: TGCGCCAGCAGCCCGGCCCCAGATACGCAGTATTTT. Its translation is CASSPAPDTQYF.

V is TRBV15 and J is TRBJ2-2; TRBD2 agrees at 16 bases. V gave up 6 bases and J gave up 8 bases; unmatched junction bases: 6. The germline gives CDR1 LNHNV, CDR2 YYDKDF (reference sequence). The CDR3 sequence is 16 residues long. CDR3 nucleotide sequence: TGTGCCACCAGACCGGGACTAGCGGGAGGGAATGGGGAGCTGTTTTTT. Protein: CATRPGLAGGNGELFF.

This chain joins TRBV2 and TRBJ1-5, with D possibly matching TRBD1 (6 bases). CDR3 length equals 16 residues. V lost 5 bases, J lost 6 bases, and 20 bases lay in between. The germline V gene has CDR1 SNHLY and CDR2 FYNNEI. CDR3 in amino acids: CASSREPGQRGQPQHF. CDR3 sequence (DNA): TGTGCCAGCAGTCGAGAACCGGGACAAAGGGGTCAGCCCCAGCATTTT.

This clonotype came up a few times. The chain couples TRBV11-2 to TRBJ1-2; 7 positions match TRBD1. J lost 2 bases, V lost 1 base, and 4 bases had no gene match. CDR1 SGHAT and CDR2 FQNNGV come from the germline V gene. This CDR3 is 15 amino acids long. The CDR3 DNA reads TGTGCCAGCAGCTTAGGAACAGGGGAGAACTATGGCTACACCTTC. Its protein is CASSLGTGENYGYTF.

This CDR3 reads CASSSGFGSYNEQYF. The CDR3 nucleotides are TGTGCCAGCAGTTCGGGGTTTGGGTCCTACAATGAGCAGTACTTC. This chain uses TRBV12-3 or TRBV12-4 with TRBJ2-7; a weak D match, TRBD2 (5 bases). This CDR3 is built from 15 residues. V lost 4 bases and J lost 7, with 20 bases in between.

The V gene is TRBV6-5, the J gene TRBJ2-2; TRBD1 matches at 7 bases. This CDR3 contains 13 residues. The V segment lost 11 bases and the J segment 4 bases; nucleotides outside the gene matches: 7. Germline V gene lookup returns CDR1 MNHEY and CDR2 SVGAGI. The CDR3 DNA reads as TGTGCCGCAACACAGGGGATCACCGGGGAGCTGTTTTTT. As protein: CAATQGITGELFF.

V is TRBV10-3 and J is TRBJ1-2; D is perhaps TRBD1 (6 bases). The ends were cut back, 5 bases at V and 0 bases at J, with 10 bases in the middle. Germline V gene lookup returns CDR1 ENHRY and CDR2 SYGVKD. This CDR3 is built from 14 residues. The CDR3: CAISWGAANYGYTF. The CDR3 DNA reads TGTGCCATCAGTTGGGGGGCGGCTAACTATGGCTACACCTTC.